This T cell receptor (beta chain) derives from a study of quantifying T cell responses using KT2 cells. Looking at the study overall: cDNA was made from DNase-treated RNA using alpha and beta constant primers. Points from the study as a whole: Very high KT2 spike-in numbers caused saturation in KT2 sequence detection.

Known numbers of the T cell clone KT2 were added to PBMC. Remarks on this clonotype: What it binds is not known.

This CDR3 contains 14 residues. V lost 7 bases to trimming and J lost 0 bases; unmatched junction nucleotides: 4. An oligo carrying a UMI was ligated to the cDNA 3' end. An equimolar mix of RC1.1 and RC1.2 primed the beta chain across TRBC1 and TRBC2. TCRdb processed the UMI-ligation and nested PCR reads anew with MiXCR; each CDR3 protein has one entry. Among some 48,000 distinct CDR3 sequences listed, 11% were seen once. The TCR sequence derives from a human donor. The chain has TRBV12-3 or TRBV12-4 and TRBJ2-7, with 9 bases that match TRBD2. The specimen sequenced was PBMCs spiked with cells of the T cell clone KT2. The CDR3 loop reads CASTLTSGSYEQYF. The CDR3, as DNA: TGTGCCAGCACCCTGACTAGCGGCTCCTACGAGCAGTACTTC.